These 16 T cell receptor beta chains were all obtained from the same sample, sequenced in a study of blood T cell repertoires in COVID-19. Clones were read by immunoSEQ multiplex PCR, and TCRdb kept only the in-frame ones, dropping some. The sample contains about 200,000 clones, over 70% of which appear only once. Sequenced input: peripheral blood. The receptors derive from a man aged 40-50 years with acute or convalescent COVID-19.

This clone was picked up a small number of times. The chain links TRBV27 to TRBJ1-3, with D hard to call. V was shortened by 1 base and J by 0 bases, with 7 bases between the two germline ends. CDR1 is MNHEY and CDR2 is SMNVEV in the germline V gene (reference sequence). CDR3 length: 15 residues. CDR3 in amino acids: CASSLWAGSGNTIYF. The CDR3, as DNA: TGTGCCAGCAGTTTATGGGCAGGCTCTGGAAACACCATATATTTT.

There are a few counts of this clone. This chain connects TRBV24-1 to TRBJ1-2; perhaps TRBD1 as D (5 bases). The CDR3 covers 13 residues. Germline lookup yields CDR1 KGHDR and CDR2 SFDVKD. Trimming took off 5 bases at V and 6 bases at J, with 12 bases between the two ends. This CDR3 is CATSAGIQDGYTF. The CDR3 DNA reads as TGTGCCACCAGTGCCGGCATACAGGATGGCTACACCTTC.

J is TRBJ1-4 and V is TRBV6-5, with TRBD1 matching over 7 bases. J lost 4 bases, V lost 8 bases, and 1 base had no gene match. The CDR3 has 12 residues. The germline V gene encodes CDR1 MNHEY and CDR2 SVGAGI. The chain's CDR3 is CASGQVNEKLFF. The CDR3 nucleotides read TGTGCCAGCGGACAGGTTAATGAAAAACTGTTTTTT.

The chain carries TRBV7-3 and TRBJ1-1; 8 positions match TRBD1. V trimming: 8 bases; J trimming: 4 bases; junction bases outside the gene matches: 9. CDR1 is SGHTA and CDR2 is FQGTGA in the germline V gene. CDR3 size: 14 residues. Here the CDR3 DNA reads TGTGCCAGCTCCCCCGACAGGGGTAGCACTGAAGCTTTCTTT. This codes for CASSPDRGSTEAFF. Full variable domain (missing parts from reference TRBV7-3 and TRBJ1-1): GAGVSQTPSNKVTEKGKYVELRCDPISGHTALYWYRQSLGQGPEFLIYFQGTGAADDSGLPNDRFFAVRPEGSVSTLKIQRTERGDSAVYLCASSPDRGSTEAFFGQGTRLTVV.

The chain joins TRBV3-1 (or the pseudogene TRBV3-2) to TRBJ1-2; 7 bases map to TRBD1. Looked up from germline, CDR1 is LGHDT and CDR2 is YNNKEL (reference sequence). The CDR3 sequence is 15 residues long. V lost 5 bases and J lost 7; bases outside the gene matches: 13. DNA for the CDR3: TGTGCCAGCAGCTACCGTGACAGGGAGTGGCTTGGCTACACCTTC. Amino acids: CASSYRDREWLGYTF.

This clone has a single count. V and J are TRBV4-1 and TRBJ2-7; weak D call: TRBD1 (6 bases). CDR1 is MGHRA and CDR2 is YSYEKL in the germline V gene. Deletions cut 4 bases from V and 5 bases from J, with 18 bases between. This CDR3 is built from 15 residues. The CDR3 sequence: CASSPDSRGFDEQYF. In DNA form, the CDR3 reads TGCGCCAGCAGCCCCGACAGCAGGGGATTCGACGAGCAGTACTTC.

This chain joins TRBV3-1 (or the pseudogene TRBV3-2) and TRBJ1-4; D gene uncertain. The V end lost 6 bases, the J end lost 0 bases, and 11 bases lay between the germline ends. The CDR3 has 15 residues. Germline V gives CDR1 LGHDT, CDR2 YNNKEL (reference sequence). CDR3 in DNA: TGTGCCAGCAGTGCCATGACTGCAACTAATGAAAAACTGTTTTTT. This translates into CASSAMTATNEKLFF.

The chain has TRBV19 and TRBJ1-1; a weak D match, TRBD1 (6 bases). Germline assignment: CDR1 LNHDA and CDR2 SQIVND (reference sequence). The CDR3 sequence is 13 residues long. Deletions cut 6 bases from V and 3 bases from J, with 11 bases between. The CDR3 sequence is CASSYSGDTEAFF. The DNA of the CDR3 is TGTGCCAGTAGCTATTCAGGGGACACTGAAGCTTTCTTT.

The rearrangement links TRBV5-1 to TRBJ2-1, with TRBD2 as a possible D gene (6 bases). Germline V gene data show CDR1 as SGHRS and CDR2 as YFSETQ. This CDR3 comprises 16 residues. Trimming stripped 2 bases from V and 2 bases from J, with 14 bases between. The CDR3 loop is CASSLTLALAYNEQFF. CDR3 sequence (DNA): TGCGCCAGCAGCTTAACCCTAGCGCTAGCCTACAATGAGCAGTTCTTC.

The rearrangement uses TRBV29-1 and TRBJ2-2; TRBD1 matches 8 bases. V lost 7 bases and J lost 2; bases outside the gene matches: 9. Germline-derived CDR1 and CDR2 are SQVTM and ANQGSEA. This CDR3 region has 15 residues. The CDR3 DNA reads TGCAGCGGACGGGTGCAGGGGGCAAACACCGGGGAGCTGTTTTTT. It is translated as CSGRVQGANTGELFF.

J is TRBJ2-3 and V is TRBV2, with 14 bases identical to TRBD2. Germline trimming cut 5 bases from V and 0 bases from J; bases unmatched to any gene: 7. CDR3 length: 18 amino acids. Germline V gives CDR1 SNHLY, CDR2 FYNNEI. CDR3: CASSPGLAGEGSTDTQYF. CDR3 nucleotide sequence: TGTGCCAGCAGTCCGGGACTAGCGGGAGAGGGGAGCACAGATACGCAGTATTTT.

J is TRBJ2-3 and V is TRBV6-6, with 8 bases aligning to TRBD1. Germline loops: CDR1 MNHNY, CDR2 SVGAGI (reference sequence). Trimming took 2 bases from V and 10 from J; bases not matched to a gene: 8. The CDR3 has 14 residues. The CDR3 protein is CASSYQGQGSAQYF. CDR3 sequence (DNA): TGTGCCAGCAGTTACCAAGGACAGGGATCGGCGCAGTATTTT.

This clone was picked up one time. The chain's CDR3 is CASSLGAGLTGGNEQFF. The CDR3 DNA is TGTGCCAGCAGCTTAGGGGCGGGGCTCACAGGTGGCAATGAGCAGTTCTTC. The chain combines TRBV7-2 with TRBJ2-1; D possibly corresponds to TRBD2 (6 bases). The CDR3 length is 17 residues. Trimming removed 1 base at V and 6 bases at J, with 19 bases between. Per the germline V gene, CDR1 is SGHTA and CDR2 is FQGNSA.

The chain employs TRBV11-2 and TRBJ1-3; no clear D gene. The germline gives CDR1 SGHAT, CDR2 FQNNGV. Between the trimmed V and J ends, which lost 3 bases and 4 bases, there was a span of 13 bases. The CDR3 spans 15 residues. CDR3 nucleotides: TGTGCCAGCAGCTTTTTGAGGGCCCGGGGAAACACCATATATTTT. This sequence encodes CASSFLRARGNTIYF.

The J gene is TRBJ2-2, the V gene TRBV2, with D tentatively TRBD2 (5 bases). The germline gives CDR1 SNHLY, CDR2 FYNNEI. V was shortened by 10 bases and J by 6 bases, with 24 bases between the two germline ends. The CDR3 covers 16 residues. The CDR3 spells CAITPALENTAGELFF. CDR3 bases: TGTGCCATCACGCCCGCACTAGAGAATACCGCCGGGGAGCTGTTTTTT.

The chain couples TRBV12-5 to TRBJ1-3, with a weak D call TRBD1 (5 bases). V lost 3 bases and J 7 bases, leaving 10 bases between the germline ends. The CDR3 contains 13 residues. The germline V gene has CDR1 LGHNT and CDR2 FRNRAP. CDR3 bases: TGTGCTAGTGGTTTTGCGGGGACCAACACCATATATTTT. It encodes CASGFAGTNTIYF.